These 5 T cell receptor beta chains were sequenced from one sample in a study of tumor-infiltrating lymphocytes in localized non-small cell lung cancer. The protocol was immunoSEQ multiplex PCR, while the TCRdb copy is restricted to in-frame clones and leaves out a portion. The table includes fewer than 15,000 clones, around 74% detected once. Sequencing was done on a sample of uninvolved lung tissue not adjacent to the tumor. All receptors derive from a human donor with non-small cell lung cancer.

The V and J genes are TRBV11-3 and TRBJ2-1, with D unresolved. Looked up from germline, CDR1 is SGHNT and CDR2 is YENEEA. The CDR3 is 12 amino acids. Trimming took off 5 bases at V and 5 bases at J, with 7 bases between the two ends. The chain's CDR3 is CASSLLDNEQFF. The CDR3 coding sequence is TGTGCCAGCAGCCTACTCGACAATGAGCAGTTCTTC. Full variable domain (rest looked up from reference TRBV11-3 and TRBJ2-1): EAGVVQSPRYKIIEKKQPVAFWCNPISGHNTLYWYLQNLGQGPELLIRYENEEAVDDSQLPKDRFSAERLKGVDSTLKIQPAELGDSAVYLCASSLLDNEQFFGPGTRLTVL.

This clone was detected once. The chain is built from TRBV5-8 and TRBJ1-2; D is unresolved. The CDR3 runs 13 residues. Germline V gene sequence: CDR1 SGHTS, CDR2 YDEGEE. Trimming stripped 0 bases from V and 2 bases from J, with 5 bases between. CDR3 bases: TGTGCCAGCAGCTTGGCAGGCAACTATGGCTACACCTTC. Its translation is CASSLAGNYGYTF.

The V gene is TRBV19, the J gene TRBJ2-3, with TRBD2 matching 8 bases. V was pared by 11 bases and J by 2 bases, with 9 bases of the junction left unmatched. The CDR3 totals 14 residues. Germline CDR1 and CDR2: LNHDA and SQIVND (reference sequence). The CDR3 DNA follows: TGTGCCTGCCGGGAGGGGGGCAACACAGATACGCAGTATTTT. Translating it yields CACREGGNTDTQYF.

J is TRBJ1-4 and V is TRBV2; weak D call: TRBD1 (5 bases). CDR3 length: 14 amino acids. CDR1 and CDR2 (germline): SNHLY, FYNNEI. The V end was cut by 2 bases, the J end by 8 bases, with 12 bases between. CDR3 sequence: CASSESGGREKLFF. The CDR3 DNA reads TGTGCCAGCAGTGAATCGGGGGGGAGAGAAAAACTGTTTTTT.

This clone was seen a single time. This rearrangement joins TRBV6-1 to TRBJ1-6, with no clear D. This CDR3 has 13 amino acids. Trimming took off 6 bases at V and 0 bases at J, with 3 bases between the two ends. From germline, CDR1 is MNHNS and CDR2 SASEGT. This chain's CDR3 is CASRASYNSPLHF. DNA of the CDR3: TGTGCCAGCAGGGCCTCCTATAATTCACCCCTCCACTTT.